These 9 T cell receptor beta chains were all obtained from the same sample, sequenced in a study of identical twins. One entry per CDR3 protein, called by TCRdb with MiXCR from the 5' RACE reads. The top ten clones hold about 1.6% of a sample with 550,000 to 800,000 distinct CDR3 sequences, less than 9% of them seen once. Separately, the same data were catalogued under a study of yellow fever vaccine responses in identical twins.

The specimen was PBMCs. These receptor sequences come from a woman between 18 and 30 years old in good health.

This clonotype has a handful of counts. This chain uses TRBV20-1 with TRBJ1-1; unclear D gene. V gave up 1 base and J gave up 7 bases, with 10 bases separating them. The germline CDR1 and CDR2 sequences are DFQATT and SNEGSKA (reference sequence). The CDR3 length is 12 residues. CDR3: CSARGYGGEAFF. The CDR3 DNA reads as TGCAGTGCTAGAGGATACGGAGGTGAAGCTTTCTTT.

This clonotype was seen at least ten times. V and J are TRBV27 and TRBJ1-2; D is ambiguous. This CDR3 region has 16 residues. Germline CDR1 MNHEY, CDR2 SMNVEV (reference sequence). The V end was cut by 6 bases, the J end by 4 bases, with 21 bases between. The CDR3 region is CASSDRTGKVLYGYTF. The CDR3 DNA reads TGTGCCAGCAGCGATCGGACGGGGAAGGTTCTCTATGGCTACACCTTC.

This clonotype appeared a few times. CDR3 residues: CASSLRLASNTGELFF. In nucleotides, the CDR3 is TGTGCCAGCAGTTTGAGGCTAGCGTCGAACACCGGGGAGCTGTTTTTT. The chain is built from TRBV12-3 or TRBV12-4 and TRBJ2-2; tentative D call: TRBD2 (6 bases). The CDR3 covers 16 residues. V lost 3 bases and J 0 bases, leaving 11 bases between the germline ends.

This clonotype came up a few times. The chain uses TRBV6-1 and TRBJ2-7, with unresolved D. The CDR3 contains 15 residues. The V end was cut by 5 bases, the J end by 5 bases, with 19 bases between. The germline gives CDR1 MNHNS, CDR2 SASEGT. The CDR3 region has the DNA TGTGCCAGCAGTCCAAGGTTCTCCGGTGTTCACGAGCAGTACTTC. It yields the protein CASSPRFSGVHEQYF.

A few counts support this clonotype. The chain is built from TRBV5-6 and TRBJ2-1, with 11 nucleotides matching TRBD2. From germline, CDR1 is SGHDT and CDR2 YYEEEE. V lost 1 base, J lost 11 bases, and 8 bases stayed unmatched. The CDR3 runs to 15 residues. The CDR3 coding sequence is TGTGCCAGCAGCTTGTTAGCGGGAGGGCTGAAGAAGCAGTTCTTC. This encodes CASSLLAGGLKKQFF.

The chain combines TRBV21-1 with TRBJ2-1; the table's D gene call, TRBD1, was not cross checked with the DNA. TRBV21-1 is recorded as a pseudogene. This CDR3 contains 18 residues. DNA for the CDR3: TGTGCCAGCAGCGGCCTCGACAGGGCACCACGGTCCTACAATGAGCAGTTCTTC. This gives the protein CASSGLDRAPRSYNEQFF.

This clonotype was recorded a few times. The chain links TRBV4-2 to TRBJ2-3, with 16 bases lining up with TRBD2. The CDR3 runs 16 residues. With 2 bases clipped from V and 6 bases from J, the junction kept 2 bases outside the gene matches. In germline, CDR1 is LGHNA, CDR2 YNFKEQ. The CDR3 loop is CASSQPGLAGGDTQYF. The CDR3 coding sequence is TGTGCCAGCAGCCAACCGGGACTAGCGGGGGGGGATACGCAGTATTTT.

The V call is TRBV2, the J call TRBJ2-7; no firm D call. CDR1 and CDR2 (germline): SNHLY, FYNNEI. V lost 8 bases, J lost 3 bases, and 8 bases lay in between. The CDR3 covers 11 residues. Written as DNA, the CDR3 is TGTGCCAGCGAGGCGGTCTACGAGCAGTACGTC. Translation: CASEAVYEQYV.

This clonotype appeared many times. This rearrangement joins TRBV20-1 to TRBJ1-5; D is ambiguous. In germline, CDR1 is DFQATT, CDR2 SNEGSKA (reference sequence). V was trimmed by 5 bases and J by 5 bases, leaving 7 bases between them. The CDR3 contains 11 residues. CDR3 loop: CSAGEDQPQHF. In DNA form, the CDR3 reads TGCAGTGCTGGGGAAGATCAGCCCCAGCATTTT.